Below are 32 T cell receptor beta chains sequenced from a single sample in a study of blood T cell repertoires in COVID-19. The table came from immunoSEQ multiplex PCR; TCRdb's copy has only in-frame clones and leaves some out. The data hold approximately 300,000 clones, with around nine tenths observed a single time. The sample taken for sequencing was peripheral blood. Receptor source: a woman between 25 and 40 years old with COVID-19, enrolled during active disease.

The gene calls are TRBV6-5 and TRBJ1-2, with D hard to call. Germline CDR1 reads MNHEY; CDR2 reads SVGAGI. CDR3 length equals 15 residues. V was trimmed by 8 bases and J by 6 bases, leaving 22 bases between them. CDR3 sequence reads: CASGRSRRLLDGYTF. The CDR3 DNA follows: TGTGCCAGCGGCCGCTCGAGGAGGCTTTTGGATGGCTACACCTTC.

The chain employs TRBV30 and TRBJ1-3; 7 nucleotides line up with TRBD1. Trimming took 3 bases from V and 0 from J; bases not matched to a gene: 5. This CDR3 region has 15 residues. Germline CDR1 reads GTSNPN; CDR2 reads SVGIG (reference sequence). The CDR3 loop is CAWSPGDSSGNTIYF. CDR3 bases: TGTGCCTGGAGCCCCGGGGACAGCTCTGGAAACACCATATATTTT.

The V call is TRBV7-9, the J call TRBJ1-2; a possible D gene is TRBD1 (5 bases). The CDR3 has 14 residues. Germline CDR1 reads SEHNR; CDR2 reads FQNEAQ (reference sequence). Trimming left V 5 bases short and J 7 bases short, with 17 bases between. CDR3 sequence (DNA): TGTGCCAGCAGCCCACCAAATCAGGGTGGTGGCTACACCTTC. This codes for CASSPPNQGGGYTF.

This sequence joins TRBV5-1 and TRBJ1-5, with TRBD1 matching over 8 bases. From germline, CDR1 is SGHRS and CDR2 YFSETQ. This CDR3 is built from 15 residues. Trimming cost V 0 bases and J 4 bases; bases outside gene matches: 3. CDR3 in amino acids: CASSLGQGRNQPQHF. CDR3 sequence (DNA): TGCGCCAGCAGCTTGGGACAGGGGCGTAATCAGCCCCAGCATTTT.

The chain combines TRBV15 with TRBJ2-1; the match to TRBD1 covers 7 bases. The CDR3 consists of 15 residues. Germline lookup yields CDR1 LNHNV and CDR2 YYDKDF (reference sequence). Germline trimming cut 1 base from V and 5 bases from J; bases unmatched to any gene: 5. The CDR3 coding sequence is TGTGCCACCAGCAGAGCGGGACAGCGAAACAATGAGCAGTTCTTC. It codes for CATSRAGQRNNEQFF.

The chain combines TRBV9 with TRBJ1-1; a possible D gene is TRBD1 (6 bases). The germline V gene encodes CDR1 SGDLS and CDR2 YYNGEE. V lost 0 bases to trimming and J lost 4 bases, with 7 bases between them. The CDR3 spans 13 residues. The CDR3 DNA sequence: TGTGCCAGCAGCGTAGAAGGGGGCACTGAAGCTTTCTTT. Protein: CASSVEGGTEAFF.

DNA of the CDR3: TGTGCCAGCAGTTACTCGGGGCTACTCACAGATACGCAGTATTTT. It is translated as CASSYSGLLTDTQYF. This chain uses TRBV6-5 with TRBJ2-3; possibly TRBD1 for D (5 bases). The CDR3 totals 15 residues. Germline V gene data show CDR1 as MNHEY and CDR2 as SVGAGI. The ends were cut back, 0 bases at V and 2 bases at J, with 9 bases in the middle.

The chain joins TRBV5-5 to TRBJ2-1; 8 nucleotides agree with TRBD1. The CDR3 is made up of 18 amino acids. Germline CDR1 and CDR2: SGHKS and YYEKEE (reference sequence). V was clipped by 1 base and J by 0 bases; unmatched bases: 9. CDR3 DNA: TGTGCCAGCAGCTTGACAACGACAGGGGCGGTCTCCTACAATGAGCAGTTCTTC. Translated, it gives CASSLTTTGAVSYNEQFF.

The V call is TRBV30, the J call TRBJ1-4, with a tentative D call TRBD1 (5 bases). CDR3 size: 13 residues. CDR1 and CDR2 from the germline V gene are GTSNPN and SVGIG (reference sequence). V lost 4 bases to trimming and J lost 10 bases, with 16 bases between them. CDR3 DNA sequence: TGTGCCTGGATACCACAGGACGGGGGAAAACTGTTTTTT. It specifies CAWIPQDGGKLFF.

The chain recombines TRBV5-4 with TRBJ1-1; 7 positions match TRBD1. J lost 4 bases, V lost 3 bases, and 9 bases had no gene match. The CDR3 runs to 15 residues. The germline gives CDR1 SGHNT, CDR2 YYREEE (reference sequence). The DNA of the CDR3 is TGTGCCAGCAGCTGGGCAGGGGGACCAGTCACTGAAGCTTTCTTT. Translating it yields CASSWAGGPVTEAFF.

This rearrangement joins TRBV29-1 to TRBJ2-3; TRBD2 agrees at 13 bases. This CDR3 spans 17 amino acids. V shed 7 bases and J 3 bases; nucleotides not matched to a gene: 13. Germline CDR1 SQVTM, CDR2 ANQGSEA. CDR3 sequence: CSASSGLAGDWTDTQYF. Written as DNA, the CDR3 is TGCAGCGCCTCCTCCGGACTAGCGGGAGACTGGACAGATACGCAGTATTTT.

The chain uses TRBV14 and TRBJ1-1, with 7 bases lining up with TRBD1. The V gene's germline CDR1 is SGHDN and CDR2 FVKESK. Losses at the gene ends were 5 bases for V and 0 bases for J; bases not matched to a gene: 9. This CDR3 has 16 amino acids. The CDR3 loop reads CASSKHTGVLNTEAFF. The CDR3 DNA is TGTGCCAGCAGCAAACATACAGGGGTGCTGAACACTGAAGCTTTCTTT.

This rearrangement joins TRBV28 to TRBJ2-5, with 9 bases lining up with TRBD1. CDR3 length equals 15 residues. The germline CDR1 and CDR2 sequences are MDHEN and SYDVKM. The V segment lost 7 bases and the J segment 3 bases; nucleotides outside the gene matches: 9. This chain's CDR3 is CASMPPTGGKETQYF. For the CDR3, the DNA is TGTGCCAGCATGCCGCCGACAGGGGGGAAAGAGACCCAGTACTTC.

The chain carries TRBV30 and TRBJ1-2; a possible D gene is TRBD1 (5 bases). There are 16 residues in the CDR3. Germline V gives CDR1 GTSNPN, CDR2 SVGIG (reference sequence). Trimming left V 0 bases short and J 8 bases short, with 22 bases between. CDR3 protein: CAWSVGVGLRSTGYTF. The CDR3 bases are TGTGCCTGGAGTGTAGGAGTGGGACTCCGCTCGACGGGCTACACCTTC.

The V call is TRBV5-1, the J call TRBJ2-7; 7 positions agree with TRBD1. This CDR3 region has 13 residues. The J segment lost 2 bases and the V segment lost 4 bases, leaving 3 bases of the junction unmatched. Germline-derived CDR1 and CDR2 are SGHRS and YFSETQ. CDR3 loop: CASSIDRAYEQYF. In DNA form, the CDR3 reads TGCGCCAGCAGCATTGACAGGGCCTACGAGCAGTACTTC.

V and J are TRBV5-4 and TRBJ2-7; perhaps TRBD1 as D (5 bases). CDR1 and CDR2 (germline): SGHNT, YYREEE (reference sequence). There are 13 residues in the CDR3. V lost 0 bases and J 5 bases, leaving 9 bases between the germline ends. The CDR3 loop is CASSLVDRNEQYF. The CDR3 DNA is TGTGCCAGCAGCTTGGTTGACAGAAACGAGCAGTACTTC.

The chain has TRBV5-1 and TRBJ1-1; the D is unclear. Germline V gene data show CDR1 as SGHRS and CDR2 as YFSETQ. The ends were cut back, 4 bases at V and 1 base at J, with 17 bases in the middle. The CDR3 contains 16 residues. The CDR3, as DNA: TGCGCCAGCAGCCTAGGCTTGGGCGGAGGGAACACTGAAGCTTTCTTT. As protein: CASSLGLGGGNTEAFF.

The rearrangement links TRBV5-1 to TRBJ2-1, with TRBD1 as a possible D gene (5 bases). V lost 1 base and J 0 bases, leaving 14 bases between the germline ends. CDR3 length: 17 residues. Germline CDR1 is SGHRS and CDR2 is YFSETQ. The CDR3 loop is CASSLSPGQGSYNEQFF. Written as DNA, the CDR3 is TGCGCCAGCAGCTTGTCTCCAGGGCAGGGCTCCTACAATGAGCAGTTCTTC.

Details on this clone: Other nucleotide sequences in the sample specify the same CDR3. The chain combines TRBV28 with TRBJ2-5; TRBD2 is a possible D gene (6 bases). The germline CDR1 and CDR2 sequences are MDHEN and SYDVKM. There are 16 residues in the CDR3. The V and J ends lost 2 bases and 4 bases respectively, with 17 bases between them. In nucleotides, the CDR3 is TGTGCCAGCAGTTTAACCGGGACGGGGGATTCAGAGACCCAGTACTTC. Amino acids: CASSLTGTGDSETQYF.

J is TRBJ2-5 and V is TRBV7-6, with TRBD2 identical over 8 bases. The CDR3 is 15 amino acids. Germline V gene lookup returns CDR1 SGHVS and CDR2 FNYEAQ. Unmatched junction bases numbered 5, after V lost 3 bases and J lost 2 bases. CDR3 nucleotides: TGTGCCAGCAGCTTTGGATCTAGCGGGCAAGAGACCCAGTACTTC. This sequence encodes CASSFGSSGQETQYF.

This clone was recorded a few times. The V and J genes are TRBV4-1 and TRBJ2-4; D is possibly TRBD1 (5 bases). Germline V CDR1 and CDR2: MGHRA, YSYEKL. The CDR3 is made up of 12 amino acids. Trimming pared 2 bases from V and 7 bases from J, leaving 6 bases between. The DNA for the CDR3 is TGCGCCAGCAGCCAACAGGGTAACATTCAGTACTTC. It yields the protein CASSQQGNIQYF.

J is TRBJ2-7 and V is TRBV30; D perhaps matches TRBD1 (6 bases). The germline V and J ends were trimmed by 3 bases and 6 bases, with 18 bases remaining between them. The CDR3 is made up of 14 amino acids. Per germline, CDR1 GTSNPN and CDR2 SVGIG (reference sequence). The CDR3 DNA reads TGTGCCTGGAGCGCACGACAGGCCAGAGGCGAGCAGTACTTC. Translating gives CAWSARQARGEQYF.

This chain joins TRBV27 and TRBJ2-3; D perhaps matches TRBD1 (6 bases). CDR1 is MNHEY and CDR2 is SMNVEV in the germline V gene (reference sequence). Trimming removed 7 bases at V and 1 base at J, with 18 bases between. The CDR3 has 16 amino acids. CDR3 in DNA: TGTGCCAGCACCTCCGCCGGGGCAGGGGGCACAGATACGCAGTATTTT. Translation: CASTSAGAGGTDTQYF.

The chain links TRBV5-1 to TRBJ2-6; 13 positions match TRBD2. CDR3 length equals 19 residues. The trim removed 4 bases at V and 4 bases at J, leaving 11 bases unmatched. Looked up from germline, CDR1 is SGHRS and CDR2 is YFSETQ. DNA for the CDR3: TGCGCCAGCAGCCCCGACTTGACTAGCGGGAGGTGGGGGGCCAACGTCCTGACTTTC. Protein: CASSPDLTSGRWGANVLTF.

This rearrangement joins TRBV7-2 to TRBJ2-5; 7 bases map to TRBD2. The CDR3 has 15 residues. Germline CDR1 is SGHTA and CDR2 is FQGNSA. Trimming cost V 5 bases and J 5 bases; bases outside gene matches: 11. CDR3 sequence (DNA): TGTGCCAGCAGCCTCCGCCCATTGGGGGGGGAGACCCAGTACTTC. This codes for CASSLRPLGGETQYF.

Note on this clone: Other nucleotide sequences in the sample specify the same CDR3. The chain uses TRBV7-2 and TRBJ1-3, with a possible D match to TRBD1 (6 bases). Germline CDR1 SGHTA, CDR2 FQGNSA. The V gene lost 5 bases and the J gene lost 4 bases, with 9 bases spanning the gap. This CDR3 comprises 13 residues. DNA of the CDR3: TGTGCCAGCAGCCCCGACAGGGGAAACACCATATATTTT. Translated, it gives CASSPDRGNTIYF.

The CDR3 here is CASSQGQAGNEQFF. The CDR3 DNA follows: TGTGCCAGCAGCCAGGGACAGGCTGGCAATGAGCAGTTCTTC. V usage is TRBV11-3 and J usage is TRBJ2-1, with TRBD1 matching over 8 bases. Germline lookup yields CDR1 SGHNT and CDR2 YENEEA. With V trimmed by 5 bases and J by 6 bases, 6 bases remained unmatched. This CDR3 has 14 amino acids. Drawing the rest from reference TRBV11-3 and TRBJ2-1, the complete variable domain is EAGVVQSPRYKIIEKKQPVAFWCNPISGHNTLYWYLQNLGQGPELLIRYENEEAVDDSQLPKDRFSAERLKGVDSTLKIQPAELGDSAVYLCASSQGQAGNEQFFGPGTRLTVL.

The CDR3 reads CASSLRTPDSGANVLTF. The CDR3 nucleotides read TGTGCCAGCAGCTTACGGACTCCCGACTCTGGGGCCAACGTCCTGACTTTC. The V gene is TRBV7-6, the J gene TRBJ2-6, with a tentative D call TRBD2 (5 bases). Germline V lookup: CDR1 SGHVS, CDR2 FNYEAQ. Deletions cut 2 bases from V and 0 bases from J, with 11 bases between. This CDR3 spans 17 amino acids.

V usage is TRBV3-1 (or the pseudogene TRBV3-2) and J usage is TRBJ1-5; a weak D match, TRBD1 (6 bases). The CDR3 consists of 15 residues. Germline V gene lookup returns CDR1 LGHDT and CDR2 YNNKEL (reference sequence). V dropped 0 bases and J dropped 6 bases, with 12 bases sitting between them. The CDR3 region has the DNA TGTGCCAGCAGCCAAGATCATTCAGGGGCTCAGCCCCAGCATTTT. As protein: CASSQDHSGAQPQHF.

This chain uses TRBV20-1 with TRBJ2-3; possibly TRBD2 for D (7 bases). V shed 3 bases and J shed 4 bases, with 14 bases lying between them. CDR1 and CDR2 (germline): DFQATT, SNEGSKA (reference sequence). CDR3 length equals 14 residues. In DNA form, the CDR3 reads TGCAGTGCTAGTTTGGGGGGGCGCGCAGATACGCAGTATTTT. It codes for CSASLGGRADTQYF.

The chain recombines TRBV28 with TRBJ1-4; D possibly corresponds to TRBD1 (6 bases). The CDR3 length is 14 residues. Between the trimmed V and J ends, which lost 6 bases and 4 bases, there was a span of 12 bases. Germline V CDR1 and CDR2: MDHEN, SYDVKM. The CDR3 loop reads CASSPGQFNEKLFF. CDR3 DNA sequence: TGTGCCAGCAGCCCCGGACAGTTTAATGAAAAACTGTTTTTT.

This clone has a handful of counts. The gene calls are TRBV7-2 and TRBJ2-7, with D perhaps TRBD2 (7 bases). Germline CDR1 reads SGHTA; CDR2 reads FQGNSA. The CDR3 consists of 15 residues. The V end was cut by 2 bases, the J end by 0 bases, with 11 bases between. This CDR3 is CASSLQGTTSYEQYF. CDR3 nucleotide sequence: TGTGCCAGCAGCTTACAGGGGACTACCTCCTACGAGCAGTACTTC.